The 20 T cell receptor beta chains presented below share a single source sample, sequenced in a study of T-cell memory formation after mild COVID-19. TCRdb called the 5' RACE reads again in MiXCR, with one record for every CDR3 protein. The table lists just over 400,000 distinct CDR3 sequences, about 22% of them singletons. What was sequenced was PBMCs or a T cell subset sorted from them (not recorded which). The origin of the receptors is an adult woman who had mild COVID-19 (a few samples of this study predate the infection). Cell type and time point are not known.

In its sample, this clonotype was seen a few times. The chain couples TRBV18 to TRBJ1-3; D is uncertain. The CDR3 runs 15 residues. Trimming took off 0 bases at V and 1 base at J, with 7 bases between the two ends. Germline-derived CDR1 and CDR2 are KGHSH and LQKENI. The CDR3: CASSPPHGSGNTIYF. The CDR3 DNA follows: TGTGCCAGCTCACCACCCCACGGTTCTGGAAACACCATATATTTT. Based on the CDR3 plus reference TRBV18 and TRBJ1-3, the full variable domain is NAGVMQNPRHLVRRRGQEARLRCSPMKGHSHVYWYRQLPEEGLKFMVYLQKENIIDESGMPKERFSAEFPKEGPSILRIQQVVRGDSAAYFCASSPPHGSGNTIYFGEGSWLTVV.

This clonotype has more than one count but fewer than ten. The rearrangement links TRBV7-8 to TRBJ2-7; possibly TRBD1 or TRBD2 for D (5 bases each). CDR3 length: 15 residues. Germline lookup yields CDR1 SGHVS and CDR2 FQNEAQ. Between the trimmed V and J ends, which lost 1 base and 6 bases, there was a span of 16 bases. The CDR3 sequence is CASSLVPPFGGEQYF. Here the CDR3 DNA reads TGTGCCAGCAGCTTAGTTCCTCCGTTTGGGGGCGAGCAGTACTTC.

This chain connects TRBV12-3 or TRBV12-4 to TRBJ1-1; D gene ambiguous. The CDR3 loop spans 11 amino acids. V was trimmed by 8 bases and J by 4 bases, leaving 8 bases between them. The CDR3 reads CASRVSTEAFF. In nucleotides, the CDR3 is TGTGCCAGCCGGGTTAGCACTGAAGCTTTCTTT.

Only a few counts were recorded for this clonotype. V usage is TRBV5-4 and J usage is TRBJ2-7; no definite D call. In germline, CDR1 is SGHNT, CDR2 YYREEE (reference sequence). Trimming removed 0 bases at V and 0 bases at J, with 7 bases between. The CDR3 sequence is 14 residues long. CDR3 sequence reads: CASSLEAFSYEQYF. CDR3 sequence (DNA): TGTGCCAGCAGCTTGGAGGCTTTCTCCTACGAGCAGTACTTC.

The V call is TRBV2, the J call TRBJ2-1; D unclear. V was trimmed by 8 bases and J by 8 bases, leaving 10 bases between them. Per the germline V gene, CDR1 is SNHLY and CDR2 is FYNNEI. The CDR3 is made up of 11 amino acids. Here the CDR3 reads CASSQLDEQFF. The CDR3 DNA reads TGTGCCAGCTCGCAGTTGGATGAGCAGTTCTTC. Full variable domain (remainder filled in from reference TRBV2 and TRBJ2-1): EPEVTQTPSHQVTQMGQEVILRCVPISNHLYFYWYRQILGQKVEFLVSFYNNEISEKSEIFDDQFSVERPDGSNFTLKIRSTKLEDSAMYFCASSQLDEQFFGPGTRLTVL.

This clonotype was recorded a few times. The chain recombines TRBV7-8 with TRBJ2-1; 8 nucleotides align to TRBD2. V trimming: 2 bases; J trimming: 2 bases; junction bases outside the gene matches: 2. There are 15 residues in the CDR3. Per germline, CDR1 SGHVS and CDR2 FQNEAQ. CDR3 DNA sequence: TGTGCCAGCAGCTTATACGGGGGGGCCTACAATGAGCAGTTCTTC. It translates to CASSLYGGAYNEQFF. Complete variable domain (other parts from reference TRBV7-8 and TRBJ2-1): GAGVSQSPRYKVAKRGQDVALRCDPISGHVSLFWYQQALGQGPEFLTYFQNEAQLDKSGLPSDRFFAERPEGSVSTLKIQRTQQEDSAVYLCASSLYGGAYNEQFFGPGTRLTVL.

V and J are TRBV7-2 and TRBJ2-3; 7 bases are shared with TRBD2. The CDR3 covers 17 residues. Germline V CDR1 and CDR2: SGHTA, FQGNSA. The J segment lost 2 bases and the V segment lost 3 bases, leaving 11 bases of the junction unmatched. CDR3: CASSFRGLADYTDTQYF. CDR3 nucleotide sequence: TGTGCCAGCAGCTTCCGAGGGCTAGCGGATTACACAGATACGCAGTATTTT.

This clonotype showed up many times. CDR3 DNA sequence: TGTGCCAGCAGCTTAGACGTTCAAGGCTCTACACCCCTCGACGAGCAGTACTTC. It specifies CASSLDVQGSTPLDEQYF. The chain employs TRBV7-2 and TRBJ2-7; D gene uncertain. The CDR3 has 18 residues. The V end lost 1 base, the J end lost 5 bases, and 24 bases lay between the germline ends. Germline assignment: CDR1 SGHTA and CDR2 FQGNSA.

This clonotype was seen a few times. The genes are TRBV24-1 and TRBJ2-3; D unresolved. The CDR3 sequence is 16 residues long. CDR1 is KGHDR and CDR2 is SFDVKD in the germline V gene. With 8 bases removed from V and 4 bases from J, the gap between germline ends came to 21 bases. In DNA, the CDR3 is TGTGCCACCACCTCTGGGCAGGACGTTAGCTCAGATACGCAGTATTTT. Protein: CATTSGQDVSSDTQYF.

This chain uses TRBV3-1 with TRBJ2-7; D remains ambiguous. CDR3 length equals 14 residues. Germline CDR1 reads LGHDT; CDR2 reads YNNKEL (reference sequence). V was clipped by 1 base and J by 0 bases, with 7 bases between them. DNA for the CDR3: TGTGCCAGCAGCCAAGTATGGGACTCCTACGAGCAGTACTTC. Protein product: CASSQVWDSYEQYF.

V is TRBV18 and J is TRBJ2-4, with a possible D match to TRBD2 (6 bases). The V and J ends lost 4 bases and 6 bases respectively, with 13 bases between them. Germline loops: CDR1 KGHSH, CDR2 LQKENI. CDR3 size: 14 residues. The CDR3 protein is CASSLRGGPNIQYF. The CDR3 DNA is TGTGCCAGCTCACTTCGAGGAGGGCCAAACATTCAGTACTTC.

This chain links TRBV4-3 with TRBJ2-2, with D perhaps TRBD1 or TRBD2 (5 bases each). V was clipped by 4 bases and J by 5 bases, with 11 bases between them. This CDR3 comprises 14 residues. In germline, CDR1 is LGHNA, CDR2 YSLEER. The CDR3 nucleotides are TGCGCCAGCAGCCTAGGGGAGTATACCGGGGAGCTGTTTTTT. Translation gives CASSLGEYTGELFF.

The chain couples TRBV4-1 to TRBJ1-1; 10 bases are shared with TRBD1. J lost 3 bases, V lost 2 bases, and 6 bases had no gene match. Germline CDR1 reads MGHRA; CDR2 reads YSYEKL. The CDR3 is 16 amino acids. CDR3 protein: CASSQLMTGGHTEAFF. CDR3 sequence (DNA): TGCGCCAGCAGCCAACTCATGACAGGGGGCCACACTGAAGCTTTCTTT.

CDR3 sequence (DNA): TGTGCCATCCGAGCAGCTGGAATCACCAATTCACCCCTCCACTTT. Translation: CAIRAAGITNSPLHF. This chain connects TRBV10-3 to TRBJ1-6, with D hard to call. The germline V and J ends were trimmed by 8 bases and 7 bases, with 18 bases remaining between them. This CDR3 has 15 residues. The germline V gene has CDR1 ENHRY and CDR2 SYGVKD.

This chain uses TRBV5-1 with TRBJ2-1, with no clear D. There are 13 residues in the CDR3. CDR1 is SGHRS and CDR2 is YFSETQ in the germline V gene. Trimming cost V 6 bases and J 4 bases, with 11 bases left between them. The CDR3 nucleotides read TGCGCCAGCATGAGCCAGAGGTACAATGAGCAGTTCTTC. As protein: CASMSQRYNEQFF.

In its sample, this clonotype was seen a few times. The J gene is TRBJ2-7, the V gene TRBV29-1, with D perhaps matching TRBD2 (5 bases). Germline lookup yields CDR1 SQVTM and CDR2 ANQGSEA. The CDR3 is 15 residues long. The germline V and J ends were trimmed by 4 bases and 2 bases, with 18 bases remaining between them. DNA for the CDR3: TGCAGCGTTGGAAGGCGACTGGAGGCTACCTACGAGCAGTACTTC. It specifies CSVGRRLEATYEQYF.

CDR3 sequence reads: CASSLWGTGPYEQYF. CDR3 DNA sequence: TGTGCCAGCAGCTTATGGGGGACAGGACCCTACGAGCAGTACTTC. This chain connects TRBV11-3 to TRBJ2-7; 8 nucleotides line up with TRBD1. The ends lost 2 bases at V and 2 bases at J; junction bases unmatched: 5. Looked up from germline, CDR1 is SGHNT and CDR2 is YENEEA. This CDR3 is built from 15 residues.

The chain is built from TRBV4-2 and TRBJ2-3; tentative D call: TRBD2 (6 bases). Germline V gives CDR1 LGHNA, CDR2 YNFKEQ. With 3 bases removed from V and 10 bases from J, the gap between germline ends came to 17 bases. The CDR3 is 14 amino acids. CDR3 protein: CASSHGEEGSAQYF. The CDR3 nucleotides read TGTGCCAGCAGCCATGGGGAGGAGGGGTCTGCGCAGTATTTT.

The V and J genes are TRBV6-1 and TRBJ2-5; D unclear. CDR3 length: 15 amino acids. The V and J ends lost 8 bases and 1 base respectively, with 17 bases between them. The V gene's germline CDR1 is MNHNS and CDR2 SASEGT. Here the CDR3 reads CASPRVGASQETQYF. The CDR3 DNA follows: TGTGCCAGCCCTCGAGTTGGAGCGTCCCAAGAGACCCAGTACTTC.

The rearrangement joins TRBV30 to TRBJ2-2, with D unresolved. This CDR3 is built from 17 residues. Germline V gene sequence: CDR1 GTSNPN, CDR2 SVGIG (reference sequence). With 1 base removed from V and 5 bases from J, the gap between germline ends came to 20 bases. The CDR3 nucleotides read TGTGCCTGGAGTGGTCGTTTAGGGATATCAAAAACCGGGGAGCTGTTTTTT. Residues: CAWSGRLGISKTGELFF.